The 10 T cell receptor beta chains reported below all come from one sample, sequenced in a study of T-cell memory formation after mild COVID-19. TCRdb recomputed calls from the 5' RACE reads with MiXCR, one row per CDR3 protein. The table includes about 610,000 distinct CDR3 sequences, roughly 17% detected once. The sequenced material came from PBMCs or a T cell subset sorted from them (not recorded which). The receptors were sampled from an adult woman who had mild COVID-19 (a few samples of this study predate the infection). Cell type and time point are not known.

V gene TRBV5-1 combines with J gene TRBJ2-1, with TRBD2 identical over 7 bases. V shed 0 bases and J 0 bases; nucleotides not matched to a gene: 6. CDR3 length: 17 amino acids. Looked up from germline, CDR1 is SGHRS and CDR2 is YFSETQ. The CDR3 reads CASSLVGGDSSYNEQFF. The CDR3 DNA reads TGCGCCAGCAGCTTGGTGGGGGGGGACTCCTCCTACAATGAGCAGTTCTTC.

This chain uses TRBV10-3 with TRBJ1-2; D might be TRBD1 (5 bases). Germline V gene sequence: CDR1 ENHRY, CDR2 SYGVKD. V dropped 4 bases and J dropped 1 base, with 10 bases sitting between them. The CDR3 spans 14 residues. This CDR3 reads CAISATEINYGYTF. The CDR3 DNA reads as TGTGCCATCAGTGCGACAGAAATTAACTATGGCTACACCTTC.

The CDR3 bases are TGCAGCGTTGGGACAGGGGGCAACACCGGGGAGCTGTTTTTT. Translation gives CSVGTGGNTGELFF. The chain couples TRBV29-1 to TRBJ2-2; the match to TRBD1 covers 11 bases. The CDR3 length is 14 residues. V trimming: 4 bases; J trimming: 2 bases; junction bases outside the gene matches: 0. Per the germline V gene, CDR1 is SQVTM and CDR2 is ANQGSEA.

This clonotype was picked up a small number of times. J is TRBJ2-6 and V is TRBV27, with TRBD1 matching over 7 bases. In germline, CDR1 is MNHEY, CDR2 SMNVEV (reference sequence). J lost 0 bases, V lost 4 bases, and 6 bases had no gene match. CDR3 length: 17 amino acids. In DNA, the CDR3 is TGTGCCAGCAGTTCTGGGGACAGCAGCTCTGGGGCCAACGTCCTGACTTTC. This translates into CASSSGDSSSGANVLTF. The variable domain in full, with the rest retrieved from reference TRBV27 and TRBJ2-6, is EAQVTQNPRYLITVTGKKLTVTCSQNMNHEYMSWYRQDPGLGLRQIYYSMNVEVTDKGDVPEGYKVSRKEKRNFPLILESPSPNQTSLYFCASSSGDSSSGANVLTFGAGSRLTVL.

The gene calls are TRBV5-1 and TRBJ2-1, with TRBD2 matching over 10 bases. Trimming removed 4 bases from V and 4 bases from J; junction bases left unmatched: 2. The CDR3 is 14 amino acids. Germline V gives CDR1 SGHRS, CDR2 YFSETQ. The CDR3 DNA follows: TGCGCCAGCAGCAGAGCGGGAGGGTACAATGAGCAGTTCTTC. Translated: CASSRAGGYNEQFF.

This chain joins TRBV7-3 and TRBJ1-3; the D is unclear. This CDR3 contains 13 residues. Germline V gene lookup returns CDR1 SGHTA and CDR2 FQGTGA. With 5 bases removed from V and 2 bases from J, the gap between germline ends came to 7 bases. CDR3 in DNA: TGTGCCAGCAGCGAGGTTGCTGGAAACACCATATATTTT. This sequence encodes CASSEVAGNTIYF.

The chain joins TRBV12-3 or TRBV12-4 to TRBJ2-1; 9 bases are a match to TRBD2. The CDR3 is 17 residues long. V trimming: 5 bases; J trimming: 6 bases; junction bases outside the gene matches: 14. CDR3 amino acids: CASSAPPLSGGRNEQFF. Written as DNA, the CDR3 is TGTGCCAGCAGTGCCCCCCCGTTGAGCGGGGGGCGCAATGAGCAGTTCTTC.

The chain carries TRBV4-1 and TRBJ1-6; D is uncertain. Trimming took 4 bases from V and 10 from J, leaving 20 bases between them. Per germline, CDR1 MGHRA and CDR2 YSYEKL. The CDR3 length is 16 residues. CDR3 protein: CASSRDRNSLGSPLHF. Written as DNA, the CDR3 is TGCGCCAGCAGCCGAGATAGGAATTCATTGGGATCACCCCTCCACTTT.

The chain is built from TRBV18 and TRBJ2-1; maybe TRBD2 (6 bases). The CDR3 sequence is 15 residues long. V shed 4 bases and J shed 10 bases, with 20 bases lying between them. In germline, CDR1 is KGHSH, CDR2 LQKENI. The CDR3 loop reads CASSRPGKEGREQFF. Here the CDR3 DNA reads TGTGCCAGCTCACGACCGGGGAAGGAGGGGCGGGAGCAGTTCTTC.

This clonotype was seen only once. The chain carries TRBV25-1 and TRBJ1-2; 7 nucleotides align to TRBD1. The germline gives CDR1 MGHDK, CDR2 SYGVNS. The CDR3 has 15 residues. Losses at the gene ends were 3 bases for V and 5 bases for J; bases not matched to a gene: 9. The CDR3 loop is CASSEGQPGSYGYTF. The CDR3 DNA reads TGTGCCAGCAGTGAGGGACAGCCGGGGTCGTATGGCTACACCTTC.